This T cell receptor (beta chain) was captured in a study of metastatic and nonmetastatic thyroid tumors. Patients had received no treatment of any kind before thyroid surgery. TCRdb re-called clones via MiXCR from the PCR reads. The sample contains some 21,000 clones, around 20% of which appear only once. This clone was observed at least ten times. With 7 bases removed from V and 4 bases from J, the gap between germline ends came to 10 bases. The CDR3 runs 12 residues. Germline lookup yields CDR1 MNHEY and CDR2 SMNVEV (reference sequence). The source is a female donor with papillary thyroid cancer or a benign thyroid nodule (not recorded which). Some clones in this sample may be carry-over from other donors' samples. The chain recombines TRBV27 with TRBJ1-2, with D possibly TRBD1 on 5 matching bases. The sample consisted of blood. CDR3 sequence (DNA): TGTGCCAGCACCTACAGGCCCTATGGCTACACCTTC. Its protein product is CASTYRPYGYTF.